This TCR beta chain appears in the sequencing data of a study of response to subunit inactivated influenza vaccine. This clonotype was counted a few times. MiXCR, run by TCRdb on the RT-PCR reads, gives a single entry per CDR3 protein. This table has some 570,000 distinct CDR3 sequences, 11% appearing once. The length of the CDR3 is 16 residues. Trimming pared 8 bases from V and 0 bases from J, leaving 19 bases between. Germline V gives CDR1 LNHDA, CDR2 SQIVND (reference sequence). These data were also filed under a second study, of T cells expressing NK-cell markers. This second report adds: 5'RACE template switching with UMIs generated TCR beta cDNA. The TCR beta repertoires originated in sorted CD3+CD56+NKG2C+, CD3+CD56+NKG2C- and CD3+CD56-NKG2C+ T cells. The authors sequenced eight donors, of whom seven were HCMV-seropositive and one was seronegative. Several experiments employed an anti-gamma-delta TCR antibody to confine sorting to alpha-beta TCR T cells. Of CD8+ T cells, about 1.0-8% belonged to dominant NKG2C+ clonotypes in five or six donors.

The sequence was obtained from a man aged 45 to 65 who received an inactivated influenza vaccine. The chain couples TRBV19 to TRBJ2-5, with no clear D. The source material was PBMCs from blood, sampled on the day of vaccination. CDR3 coding DNA: TGTGCCAGTGAGGATACGCGAGACCCATACCAAGAGACCCAGTACTTC. This encodes CASEDTRDPYQETQYF.